This TCR beta chain was recovered during a study of cytomegalovirus exposure and HLA in healthy donors. PCR primers comprised 60 Vbeta and 13 Jbeta primers. Data came from immunoSEQ multiplex PCR; TCRdb stores just in-frame clones and leaves some out. The sample lists about 89,000 clones, roughly three quarters occurring once. In the case of this clone: Its antigen is unknown. An end of the junction does not agree with germline; a read error may underlie this.

General observations from the study: In an earlier analysis, in approximately 630 donors, most V segments appeared productive either ~90% or ~30% of the time.

The CDR3 runs to 16 residues. Per germline, CDR1 SEHNR and CDR2 FQNEAQ (reference sequence). The sample consisted of PBMCs. This chain uses TRBV7-9 with TRBJ1-2, with 9 bases matching TRBD1. The sequence came from a male donor in good health and CMV-seronegative. The CDR3 protein is CSSSSIRDRVTYGYTF. DNA of the CDR3: TGTTCCAGCAGCTCTATAAGGGACAGGGTTACCTATGGCTACACCTTC.